The 22 T cell receptor beta chains below all came from one sample that was sequenced in a study of siplizumab effects on memory and regulatory T cells. Sequencing used immunoSEQ multiplex PCR; TCRdb keeps in-frame clones, though not all of them. The sample records 70,000 or so clones, 91% being singletons. The sample taken for sequencing was CD8+ T cells sorted from blood. The receptors derive from a human donor in good health.

The chain couples TRBV2 to TRBJ1-3, with 7 bases fitting TRBD1. Germline V gene data show CDR1 as SNHLY and CDR2 as FYNNEI. V shed 10 bases, J shed 6 bases, and the junction held 6 bases outside the gene matches. The CDR3 is 12 residues long. CDR3: CATGTAPNTIYF. CDR3 nucleotides: TGTGCCACCGGGACAGCTCCAAACACCATATATTTT.

CDR3 amino acids: CASSPGMGEQYF. In nucleotides, the CDR3 is TGTGCCAGCAGTCCAGGGATGGGCGAGCAGTACTTC. The V and J genes are TRBV6-5 and TRBJ2-7, with D possibly TRBD1 on 5 matching bases. The CDR3 length is 12 residues. The V end was cut by 5 bases, the J end by 6 bases, with 11 bases between. CDR1 MNHEY and CDR2 SVGAGI come from the germline V gene.

The V gene is TRBV11-2, the J gene TRBJ2-3, with 12 bases matching TRBD2. CDR1 and CDR2 from the germline V gene are SGHAT and FQNNGV. The CDR3 sequence is 16 residues long. Trimming removed 5 bases from V and 1 base from J; junction bases left unmatched: 4. Here the CDR3 reads CASSPWTSGGTDTQYF. CDR3 in DNA: TGTGCCAGCAGCCCGTGGACTAGCGGGGGCACAGATACGCAGTATTTT.

This clone appeared a single time. The genes are TRBV9 and TRBJ2-7, with 11 bases identical to TRBD1. Trimming at V came to 0 bases and at J to 6 bases, leaving 2 bases not matched to a gene. There are 14 residues in the CDR3. Germline loops: CDR1 SGDLS, CDR2 YYNGEE. CDR3 bases: TGTGCCAGCAGCGTAGGGACAGGGGGCTTCGAGCAGTACTTC. Translated, it gives CASSVGTGGFEQYF.

The chain carries TRBV29-1 and TRBJ1-3, with TRBD1 matching 7 bases. V was clipped by 4 bases and J by 6 bases; unmatched bases: 9. The length of the CDR3 is 14 residues. Germline CDR1 SQVTM, CDR2 ANQGSEA. This CDR3 is CSVGDRVGENTIYF. The CDR3 DNA sequence: TGCAGCGTTGGTGACAGGGTGGGTGAAAACACCATATATTTT. Filled out from reference TRBV29-1 and TRBJ1-3, the complete variable domain reads SAVISQKPSRDICQRGTSLTIQCQVDSQVTMMFWYRQQPGQSLTLIATANQGSEATYESGFVIDKFPISRPNLTFSTLTVSNMSPEDSSIYLCSVGDRVGENTIYFGEGSWLTVV.

This chain connects TRBV18 to TRBJ1-2; no definite D call. In germline, CDR1 is KGHSH, CDR2 LQKENI. The CDR3 extends over 17 amino acids. The ends were cut back, 3 bases at V and 0 bases at J, with 17 bases in the middle. CDR3 amino acids: CASSPAAAVAANYGYTF. The CDR3 region has the DNA TGTGCCAGCTCACCGGCCGCGGCGGTAGCGGCTAACTATGGCTACACCTTC.

This chain's CDR3 is CASSEWDGTYEQYF. The CDR3 nucleotides read TGTGCCAGCAGTGAATGGGACGGAACCTACGAGCAGTACTTC. The genes are TRBV6-1 and TRBJ2-7, with D perhaps assigned TRBD1 or TRBD2 (5 bases each). The CDR3 is 14 amino acids. The germline V gene has CDR1 MNHNS and CDR2 SASEGT. Trimming shortened V by 2 bases and J by 2 bases, and 10 bases separated the two germline ends.

The genes are TRBV27 and TRBJ2-1; no reliable D call. The germline V and J ends were trimmed by 5 bases and 3 bases, with 14 bases remaining between them. The germline gives CDR1 MNHEY, CDR2 SMNVEV (reference sequence). The CDR3 extends over 15 amino acids. This chain's CDR3 is CASSLGPRLYNEQFF. Written as DNA, the CDR3 is TGTGCCAGCAGTCTAGGGCCTCGACTCTACAATGAGCAGTTCTTC.

V is TRBV14 and J is TRBJ2-3, with 10 bases identical to TRBD2. After removal of 0 bases from V and 5 bases from J, the junction contained 2 bases not matched to a gene. This CDR3 has 15 amino acids. Per germline, CDR1 SGHDN and CDR2 FVKESK. CDR3 nucleotides: TGTGCCAGCAGCCAAGAACTAGCGGGACTAGATACGCAGTATTTT. Amino acid sequence: CASSQELAGLDTQYF.

The chain combines TRBV5-1 with TRBJ2-5; D is unresolved. Trimming left V 0 bases short and J 1 base short, with 7 bases between. CDR1 is SGHRS and CDR2 is YFSETQ in the germline V gene. The CDR3 covers 14 residues. DNA for the CDR3: TGCGCCAGCAGCTTGGCGGGTTCCCAAGAGACCCAGTACTTC. This codes for CASSLAGSQETQYF.

This chain connects TRBV9 to TRBJ1-3, with D hard to call. The CDR3 spans 14 residues. V lost 0 bases and J 7 bases, leaving 11 bases between the germline ends. The germline CDR1 and CDR2 sequences are SGDLS and YYNGEE. The DNA of the CDR3 is TGTGCCAGCAGCGTAGCTACAGAGTGGAACACCATATATTTT. Protein product: CASSVATEWNTIYF. The complete variable domain, with remaining parts taken from reference TRBV9 and TRBJ1-3, reads DSGVTQTPKHLITATGQRVTLRCSPRSGDLSVYWYQQSLDQGLQFLIQYYNGEERAKGNILERFSAQQFPDLHSELNLSSLELGDSALYFCASSVATEWNTIYFGEGSWLTVV.

V and J are TRBV5-6 and TRBJ2-3; D may match TRBD1 or TRBD2 (6 bases each). The length of the CDR3 is 16 residues. Germline assignment: CDR1 SGHDT and CDR2 YYEEEE. V shed 0 bases and J shed 4 bases, with 15 bases lying between them. CDR3 amino acids: CASSLALGGKADTQYF. CDR3 DNA sequence: TGTGCCAGCAGCTTGGCCTTGGGGGGCAAAGCAGATACGCAGTATTTT.

In its sample, this clone was seen once. The rearrangement joins TRBV16 to TRBJ2-7, with TRBD2 identical over 13 bases. CDR1 is KGHSY, CDR2 FQNENV, per germline. The trim removed 2 bases at V and 0 bases at J, leaving 16 bases unmatched. The CDR3 contains 21 residues. CDR3 bases: TGTGCCAGCAGCCAAACTTTGACTAGCGGGAGGCCTTACCTTAGCTCCTACGAGCAGTACTTC. It codes for CASSQTLTSGRPYLSSYEQYF.

This clone is a singleton in its sample. The CDR3 nucleotides read TGTGCCAGCAGCTTGGCGGGCGGCACAGATACGCAGTATTTT. It translates to CASSLAGGTDTQYF. J is TRBJ2-3 and V is TRBV7-9; D is perhaps TRBD2 (5 bases). The CDR3 is 14 amino acids. The germline V gene has CDR1 SEHNR and CDR2 FQNEAQ (reference sequence). Trimming cost V 3 bases and J 1 base, with 8 bases left between them.

The V call is TRBV27, the J call TRBJ2-1, with 13 nucleotides matching TRBD2. V was clipped by 7 bases and J by 8 bases; unmatched bases: 8. The germline gives CDR1 MNHEY, CDR2 SMNVEV (reference sequence). The CDR3 contains 15 residues. In DNA, the CDR3 is TGTGCCAGCACCCCGGGGACTAGCGGGACAGATGAGCAGTTCTTC. Residues: CASTPGTSGTDEQFF.

This clone occurred once. The J gene is TRBJ2-7, the V gene TRBV9; D may correspond to TRBD1 or TRBD2 (5 bases each). Germline V gene data show CDR1 as SGDLS and CDR2 as YYNGEE. The CDR3 runs to 12 residues. Between the trimmed V and J ends, which lost 9 bases and 5 bases, there was a span of 15 bases. CDR3 nucleotide sequence: TGTGCCACCTCCCGGGGCAGCCACGAGCAGTACTTC. Translating gives CATSRGSHEQYF.

The chain links TRBV5-1 to TRBJ2-5; 9 bases map to TRBD1. V shed 3 bases, J shed 5 bases, and the junction held 8 bases outside the gene matches. The CDR3 extends over 15 amino acids. From germline, CDR1 is SGHRS and CDR2 YFSETQ. This CDR3 is CASSSLQGARETQYF. The CDR3 bases are TGCGCCAGCAGCTCATTACAGGGGGCGCGGGAGACCCAGTACTTC.

This chain connects TRBV27 to TRBJ2-7; weak D call: TRBD2 (6 bases). Germline lookup yields CDR1 MNHEY and CDR2 SMNVEV (reference sequence). The V and J ends lost 1 base and 5 bases respectively, with 18 bases between them. This CDR3 has 16 amino acids. CDR3 region: CASSLLWGEERDEQYF. The CDR3 DNA sequence: TGTGCCAGCAGTTTATTATGGGGGGAAGAGCGTGACGAGCAGTACTTC.

The genes are TRBV6-6 and TRBJ1-2; D possibly corresponds to TRBD1 (6 bases). Between the trimmed V and J ends, which lost 6 bases and 5 bases, there was a span of 10 bases. The germline V gene has CDR1 MNHNY and CDR2 SVGAGI (reference sequence). The CDR3 totals 12 residues. The CDR3 sequence: CASSPDRYGYTF. CDR3 coding DNA: TGTGCCAGCAGCCCGGACAGATATGGCTACACCTTC.

This rearrangement joins TRBV7-9 to TRBJ2-7; no clear D. Germline V gives CDR1 SEHNR, CDR2 FQNEAQ (reference sequence). Trimming cost V 5 bases and J 6 bases, with 11 bases left between them. This CDR3 is 12 amino acids long. In nucleotides, the CDR3 is TGTGCCAGCAGCCCCTCGTTACGCGAGCAGTACTTC. It encodes CASSPSLREQYF.

The chain employs TRBV9 and TRBJ2-7; 7 nucleotides line up with TRBD1. This CDR3 has 13 residues. CDR1 is SGDLS and CDR2 is YYNGEE in the germline V gene. Unmatched junction bases numbered 8, after V lost 7 bases and J lost 4 bases. The CDR3 nucleotides are TGTGCCAGCGGAGGACAGGCAGGATACGAGCAGTACTTC. It specifies CASGGQAGYEQYF.

The chain links TRBV5-1 to TRBJ2-7; 9 bases fit TRBD1. This CDR3 is 14 amino acids long. The germline V gene encodes CDR1 SGHRS and CDR2 YFSETQ. The ends lost 0 bases at V and 6 bases at J; junction bases unmatched: 4. CDR3 DNA sequence: TGCGCCAGCAGCTTGGGGACAGGGGTGGCCGAGCAGTACTTC. Translated, it gives CASSLGTGVAEQYF.